This TCR beta chain was recovered during a study of cytomegalovirus exposure and HLA in healthy donors (dated by TCRdb to the late 2010s). About the study as a whole: According to an earlier analysis of 587 of the donors, about 170 million T cells yielded 117 million unique TCR beta sequences and around 300 Gb of sequence data. An early release covering roughly 600 HLA-typed donors comprised 250 to 350 gigabases of sequencing data and approximately 80 million unique TCR sequences. Among the roughly 430 genotyped donors, roughly 80% belonged to the genetic ancestry cluster associated with self-reported Caucasian donors. The study aimed to test whether signatures of past pathogen exposure could be identified by cataloging public T cell receptors. The study used immunosequencing to profile the T cell repertoires of several hundred subjects and linked those repertoires to cytomegalovirus serostatus. Along with the roughly 670-subject first cohort, a separate validation cohort of around 110 different subjects was used. To predict cytomegalovirus infection status, the study combined high-throughput TCR immunosequencing, statistical association of individual TCRs with disease status, and machine learning. A later analysis re-examined previously published TCR beta repertoires from 610 or so donors and added high-resolution HLA genotyping to investigate patterns of TCR occurrence. Rather than drawing on any new phenotypic data, the later analysis identified candidate immune exposures from TCR beta sequences and the way those sequences occurred across donors. In an earlier analysis of 587 of the donors, high-throughput TCR beta sequencing was used to judge whether each TCR beta V gene segment behaved as functional or pseudogenic. Alongside the repertoire data, information on donor age, sex, ethnicity and CMV serostatus was compiled. Genome-wide SNP genotypes for about 55% of the 666 donors were used in a later genetic analysis, which treated that subset as a discovery cohort. Every repertoire in the discovery cohort had been generated on one and the same sequencing platform. HLA typing covered class I and class II loci at four-digit resolution. Typing coverage varied by locus: about 620-630 donors for A, B, C, DRB1 and DQB1; approximately 560 for DQA1; around 610 for DPA1; approximately 470 for DPB1. Four to six DR-DQ haplotypes were handled as single units for association and clustering, since linkage in the cohort was strong. Among 300 to 500 genotyped donors of the cohort, an average of roughly 230,000 unique TCR beta nucleotide sequences was sequenced per donor, of which roughly 17% were non-productive. Overall results and qualifications from the work: In this cohort, only TCR beta chains were sequenced, and detectable features were limited by the absence of alpha or paired-chain data. The authors suggested that the approach could potentially be generalized to other disease states and immunological phenotypes. In vitro tests confirmed that a few of the cytomegalovirus-associated TCR beta chains recognize cytomegalovirus antigens. In an earlier analysis of around 500 of the donors, most TCR beta V segments appeared in productive rearrangements about 87% or about 30% of the time, broadly matching IMGT annotations. A further reported finding was that TCR beta sequences accurately predicted the HLA-A and HLA-B alleles for most subjects in the first cohort. Most TCR sequences were observed very rarely across donors, whereas some public TCRs were present in many individuals. The classifier was reported to diagnose cytomegalovirus status with high specificity and sensitivity in both the original cohort and the validation cohort. A later analysis found that most CMV-associated TCR beta chains appeared HLA-restricted, with HLA associations seemingly driven largely by CMV exposure. Roughly uniform sequencing depth across donors was assumed in presence/absence analyses, although this assumption may not hold. In the study, about 150 TCR beta chains were listed as associated with cytomegalovirus. Some IMGT-functional V segments, including TRBV6-2 and TRBV6-3, could not be told apart with the 87-base-pair reads, so those segments were excluded. A later genetic analysis reported fewer N-insertions in productive TCRs among donors in an Asian-associated ancestry cluster than the roughly 650-donor mean. At a false discovery rate of 0.05, a later analysis linked around 15,000 TCR beta sequences to specific HLA alleles. V-gene and J-gene trimming of TCR beta chains was associated with a missense DCLRE1C variant in a later genetic analysis, and the association was replicated in an independent cohort. When HLA alleles, especially DR and DQ, strongly co-occurred, TCR associations were difficult to assign to individual alleles. A later analysis found that HLA-associated TCR beta chains were more clonally expanded and had lower generation probabilities than equally common non-associated chains. CMV serostatus was the only immune exposure information available for the cohort. According to a later analysis, TCR association rates differed among HLA loci, with DRB1 alleles showing the most associated TCRs and HLA-C alleles showing the fewest. The earlier analysis of nearly 600 of the donors excluded over 15 rarely observed V segments, including chromosome 9 orphons, because counts were too low. Correlated functional status among segregating V segments might reflect linkage disequilibrium, but an unknown experimental factor could not be ruled out. A group of highly shared sequence variants was considered likely to be a technical artifact of the sequencing pipeline. Several of the top co-occurrence clusters appeared to be linked to parvovirus B19, influenza, CMV and Epstein-Barr virus, according to a later analysis. Because HLA typing was missing for some donors at each locus, association tests included only the typed subset.

Preparation of the library involved the immunoSEQ multiplex PCR assay. For the multiplex PCR, a mixture combining 60 forward primers for TCR Vbeta segments and 13 reverse primers for TCR Jbeta segments was used. Amplification of the CDR3 region of rearranged TCR beta genes was performed with a multiplex PCR assay on genomic DNA. The Illumina HiSeq System was used to sequence the amplified TCR beta libraries as 87-base-pair reads. The published analysis was carried out like this. A later analysis tallied 75 million to 85 million unique TCR beta chains across the 666 repertoires, and around 10 million of those chains were shared by two or more donors. Raw reads were error-corrected and collapsed into unique sequences with a nearest-neighbor algorithm that merged closely related sequences to remove PCR and sequencing errors. V, D and J gene segments were assigned by aligning CDR3 sequences to IMGT reference sequences. Each retained sequence needed at least a six-nucleotide match to both a V gene segment and a J gene segment. A rearrangement was called productive if the CDR3 had no stop codons and remained in frame with V and J, and every other rearrangement was called non-productive. CDR3 was defined by IMGT convention, running from the second conserved V-encoded cysteine to the conserved J-encoded phenylalanine. The earlier analysis of about 590 of the donors excluded sequences that lacked an unambiguous match to a single V gene segment. In an earlier analysis of 587 of the donors, a V segment was called functional when productive rearrangements were above 56.7%, and segregating when the standard deviation between donors exceeded 5%. A statistical classification framework was developed to diagnose cytomegalovirus status using the catalog of TCR beta chain sequences. V and J gene assignment, in a later analysis, came from comparing TCR nucleotide sequences with IMGT/GENE-DB human TR gene sequences. In a later analysis, CDR3 sequences and most-parsimonious VDJ recombination scenarios were assigned using the TCRdist pipeline. In a later analysis, each TCR beta chain was defined by its CDR3 amino acid sequence together with its V-gene family, and reads lacking a unique V-gene family were excluded. As a way to deal with suspected cross-contamination and a sequencing artifact, a later analysis dropped 592 nucleotide sequences that were highly shared and had low generation probability. For each public chain, a later analysis derived a clonal expansion index from normalized ranks of inferred template counts within each repertoire. In a later analysis, generation probabilities were computed using a VDJ recombination model fitted to out-of-frame rearrangements, and the results were checked against IGoR. Hypergeometric tests were used in a later analysis to score TCR-TCR, TCR-HLA and TCR-CMV co-occurrence, with a repertoire-size bias correction applied to the TCR pairs. To estimate false discovery rates, a later analysis permuted the HLA or CMV assignments 20 times. In a later analysis, co-occurring TCRs were grouped with DBSCAN, and TCRdist sequence similarity was added when clustering was performed within HLA-allele-positive subsets. Repertoires with fewer than 30,000 or more than 120,000 public chains were left out of co-occurrence clustering, as were about 5 repertoires with anomalous nucleotide sharing. Not all clones reach the TCRdb copy of this immuneACCESS table, which keeps in-frame sequences only. Checked studies attribute under half of the gap to unresolved V genes and leave the rest unexplained. V and J calls and clone size are copied from that table; D and trimming were computed from the DNA. This sample is represented by 150,000 or so clones; more than 70% of them were singletons. 1.5% of the sample lies in the top ten.

The CDR3 contains 16 residues, cysteine and phenylalanine counted. CDR3 DNA is the only sequence kept; it has 48 bases, read in frame from the first base. V is pared back by 2 bases and J by 0 bases, with 10 bases lying between the germline termini. CDR1 SGHTA and CDR2 FQGTGA are derived from the germline V gene. A note on this clone: The antigen this receptor binds is unknown. No much larger clonotype is one base removed from it; base qualities were not supplied.

In total, approximately 610 healthy bone marrow donors made up the cohort. At the time of sampling, every cohort member was nominally healthy, though immune exposures that went unrecorded were likely present. The donor tested CMV seronegative and was one of the 352 seronegative cohort members. A peripheral blood sample was provided by each donor, and peripheral blood mononuclear cells were used for TCR beta sequencing. Genomic DNA was extracted from the blood cell samples with the Qiagen DNeasy Blood Extraction Kit. The specimen sequenced was PBMCs. Here the chain combines TRBV7-3 and TRBJ2-2; matching of 5 bases hints at TRBD1 as the D gene. The source is a male donor in good health and CMV-seronegative. CDR3 reads: CASSLGAVANTGELFF. The DNA reads as follows: TGTGCCAGCAGCTTAGGGGCGGTCGCGAACACCGGGGAGCTGTTTTTT.